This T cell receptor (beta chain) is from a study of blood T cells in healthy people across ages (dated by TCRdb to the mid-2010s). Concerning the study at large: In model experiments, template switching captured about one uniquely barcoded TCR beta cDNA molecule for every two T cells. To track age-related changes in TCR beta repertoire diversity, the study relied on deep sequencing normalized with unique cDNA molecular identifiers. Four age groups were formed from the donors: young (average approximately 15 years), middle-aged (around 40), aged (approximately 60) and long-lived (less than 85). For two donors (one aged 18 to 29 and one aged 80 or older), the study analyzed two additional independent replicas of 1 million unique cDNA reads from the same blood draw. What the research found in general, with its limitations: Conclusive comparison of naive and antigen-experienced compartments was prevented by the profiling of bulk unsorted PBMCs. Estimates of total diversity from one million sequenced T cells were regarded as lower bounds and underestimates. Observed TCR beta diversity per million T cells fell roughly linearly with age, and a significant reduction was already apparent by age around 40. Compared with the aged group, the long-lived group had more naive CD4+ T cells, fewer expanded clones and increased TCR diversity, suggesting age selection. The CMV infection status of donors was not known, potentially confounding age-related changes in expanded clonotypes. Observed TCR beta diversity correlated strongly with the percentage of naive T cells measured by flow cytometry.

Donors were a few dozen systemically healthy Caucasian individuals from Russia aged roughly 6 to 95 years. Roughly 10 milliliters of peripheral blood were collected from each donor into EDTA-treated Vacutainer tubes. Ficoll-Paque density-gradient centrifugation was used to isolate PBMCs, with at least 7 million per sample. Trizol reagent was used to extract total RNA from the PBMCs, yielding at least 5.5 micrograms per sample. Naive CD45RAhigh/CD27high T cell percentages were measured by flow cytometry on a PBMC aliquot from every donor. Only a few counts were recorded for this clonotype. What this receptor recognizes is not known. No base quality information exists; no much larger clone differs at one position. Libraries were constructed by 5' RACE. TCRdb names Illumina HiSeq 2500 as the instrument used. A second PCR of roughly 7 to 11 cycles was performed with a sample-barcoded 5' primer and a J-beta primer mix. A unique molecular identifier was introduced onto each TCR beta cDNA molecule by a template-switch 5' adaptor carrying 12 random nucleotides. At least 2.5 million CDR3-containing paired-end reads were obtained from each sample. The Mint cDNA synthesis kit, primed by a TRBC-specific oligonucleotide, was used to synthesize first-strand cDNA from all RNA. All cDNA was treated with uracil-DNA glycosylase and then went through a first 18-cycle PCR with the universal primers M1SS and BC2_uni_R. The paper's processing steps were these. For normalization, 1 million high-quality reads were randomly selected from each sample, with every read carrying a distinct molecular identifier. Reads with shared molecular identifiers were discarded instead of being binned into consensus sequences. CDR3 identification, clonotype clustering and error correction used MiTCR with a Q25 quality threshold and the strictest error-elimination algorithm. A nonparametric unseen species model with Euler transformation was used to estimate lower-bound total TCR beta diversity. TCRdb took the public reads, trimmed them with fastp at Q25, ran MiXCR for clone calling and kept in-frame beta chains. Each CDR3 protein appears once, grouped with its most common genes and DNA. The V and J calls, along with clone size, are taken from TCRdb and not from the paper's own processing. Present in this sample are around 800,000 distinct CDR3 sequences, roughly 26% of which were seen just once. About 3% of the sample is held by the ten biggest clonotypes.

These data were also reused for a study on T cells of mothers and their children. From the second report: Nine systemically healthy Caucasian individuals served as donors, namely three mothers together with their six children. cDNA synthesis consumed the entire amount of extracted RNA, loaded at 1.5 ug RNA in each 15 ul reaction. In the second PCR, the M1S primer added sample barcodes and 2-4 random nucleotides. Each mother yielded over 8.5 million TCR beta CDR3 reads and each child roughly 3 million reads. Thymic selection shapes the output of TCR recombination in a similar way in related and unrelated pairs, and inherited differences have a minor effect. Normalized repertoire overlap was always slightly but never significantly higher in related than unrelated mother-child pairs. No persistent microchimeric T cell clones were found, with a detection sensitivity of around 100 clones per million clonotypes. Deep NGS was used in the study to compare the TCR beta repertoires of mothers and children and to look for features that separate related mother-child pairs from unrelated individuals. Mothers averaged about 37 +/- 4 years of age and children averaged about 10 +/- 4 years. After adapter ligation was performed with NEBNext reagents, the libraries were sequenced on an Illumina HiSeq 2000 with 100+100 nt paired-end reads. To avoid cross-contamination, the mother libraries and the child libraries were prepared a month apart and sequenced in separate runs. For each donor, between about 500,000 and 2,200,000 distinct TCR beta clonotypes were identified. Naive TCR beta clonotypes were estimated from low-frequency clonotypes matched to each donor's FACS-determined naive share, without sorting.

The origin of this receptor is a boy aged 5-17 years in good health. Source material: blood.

The encoded CDR3 is CASSRWGDEQFF. DNA sequence: TGTGCCAGCAGCCGTTGGGGGGATGAGCAGTTCTTC. The chain is assembled from TRBV6-2 or TRBV6-3 and TRBJ2-1; possibly the D gene is TRBD2, per 6 matching bases. V and J lose 6 bases and 8 bases, and a span of 11 bases separates them. According to the germline V gene, CDR1 reads MNHEY and CDR2 reads SVGEGT. The CDR3 holds 12 amino acids from the cysteine to the phenylalanine. Only CDR3 DNA is held: 36 bases, read in frame from base 1.